The sequence of this TCR beta chain was determined in a study of control samples from healthy donors and cancer patients. The germline gives CDR1 LNHDA, CDR2 SQIVND (reference sequence). The CDR3 consists of 15 residues. The V and J ends lost 7 bases and 3 bases respectively, with 15 bases between them. Profiling relied on immunoSEQ multiplex PCR, and the TCRdb table lists in-frame clones only, not all of them. The sample consists of fewer than 85,000 clones, 90% to 95% of them appearing once. Sequencing input: blood. The V call is TRBV19, the J call TRBJ2-2; D possibly corresponds to TRBD1 (5 bases). The origin of this receptor is a young man in good health. This chain's CDR3 is CASTPPDKHTGELFF. CDR3 nucleotides: TGTGCCAGTACCCCCCCGGACAAGCACACCGGGGAGCTGTTTTTT.